A selection of T cell receptor beta chains follows, all from one sample in a study of blood T cell repertoires in COVID-19. Sequenced by immunoSEQ multiplex PCR; TCRdb stores in-frame clones only, minus some. The sample includes about 110,000 clones, roughly 80% seen only once; the top ten take about 14%. The sequencing sample was made of peripheral blood. The source of these receptors is an older woman with acute or convalescent COVID-19. Each CDR3 is given with its conserved first and last residue. The D gene is left open where the match is weak. A row's size may be missing; if present it is once, few, many or a size class.

NA TRBJ1-2 NA TRBV30 CAWSAQWGRPPYGYTF TGTGCCTGGAGTGCGCAGTGGGGCAGGCCCCCCTATGGCTACACCTTC
NA TRBJ1-2 NA TRBV5-1 CASSPKAPGDYGYTF TGCGCCAGCAGCCCAAAGGCCCCGGGGGACTATGGCTACACCTTC
NA TRBJ1-5 NA TRBV10-3 CAISASDSNQPQHF TGTGCCATCAGTGCCTCAGATAGCAATCAGCCCCAGCATTTT
NA TRBJ1-2 NA TRBV12-5 CASGLYDGGYGYTF TGTGCTAGTGGTTTGTACGACGGCGGGTATGGCTACACCTTC
NA TRBJ1-5 TRBD1 TRBV3-1/TRBV3-2 CASSATGGGRSNQPQHF TGTGCCAGCAGCGCGACAGGGGGAGGGAGGAGCAATCAGCCCCAGCATTTT
NA TRBJ1-4 NA TRBV19 CASSSRSQGSEKLFF TGTGCCAGTAGTTCTCGGTCGCAGGGGTCTGAAAAACTGTTTTTT
NA TRBJ1-4 NA TRBV10-2 CASSEKWRGNEKLFF TGCGCCAGCAGTGAGAAGTGGAGGGGAAATGAAAAACTGTTTTTT
NA TRBJ2-7 NA TRBV18 CASSPGGAGYEQYF TGTGCCAGCTCACCAGGGGGGGCCGGGTACGAGCAGTACTTC
NA TRBJ1-2 TRBD1 TRBV19 CASSNRDRGQGYTF TGTGCCAGTAGTAACCGGGACAGGGGCCAGGGCTACACCTTC
NA TRBJ1-1 NA TRBV7-9 CASSLDRVNTEAFF TGTGCCAGCAGCTTAGACAGGGTGAACACTGAAGCTTTCTTT
NA TRBJ2-7 TRBD1 TRBV7-2 CASSLSFGQGYEQYF TGTGCCAGCAGCTTAAGTTTCGGACAGGGTTACGAGCAGTACTTC
NA TRBJ2-2 NA TRBV6-1 CASSEVKGYGTGELFF TGTGCCAGCAGTGAAGTCAAGGGGTACGGCACCGGGGAGCTGTTTTTT
NA TRBJ2-7 TRBD1 TRBV2 CASTRQGRGNEQYF TGTGCCAGCACCCGACAGGGGCGAGGGAACGAGCAGTACTTC
once TRBJ2-7 NA TRBV7-2 CASSPMGGALEQYF TGTGCCAGCAGCCCGATGGGGGGGGCTCTCGAGCAGTACTTC
NA TRBJ1-1 TRBD1 TRBV5-1 CASSLAGQADTEAFF TGCGCCAGCAGCTTGGCGGGACAGGCGGACACTGAAGCTTTCTTT
NA TRBJ2-1 TRBD1 TRBV7-6 CASTPGTGEYNEQFF TGTGCCAGCACACCCGGGACAGGGGAGTACAATGAGCAGTTCTTC
NA TRBJ2-3 NA TRBV18 CASSRGQGNDDTQYF TGTGCCAGCTCACGGGGGCAGGGGAATGACGATACGCAGTATTTT
once TRBJ1-2 TRBD1 TRBV3-1/TRBV3-2 CASSQTRTGNYGYTF TGTGCCAGCAGCCAAACAAGGACAGGCAACTATGGCTACACCTTC
NA TRBJ2-3 TRBD2 TRBV27 CASSLRAVGLAGALSTDTQYF TGTGCCAGCAGTTTAAGAGCGGTTGGGCTAGCGGGGGCCCTAAGCACAGATACGCAGTATTTT
NA TRBJ2-2 TRBD2 TRBV5-6 CASSFSGRPNAGELFF TGTGCCAGCAGCTTTTCCGGGAGGCCAAACGCCGGGGAGCTGTTTTTT
NA TRBJ1-2 TRBD1 TRBV5-6 CATGQGRSSGYTF TGTGCCACCGGACAGGGGCGTTCCAGTGGCTACACCTTC
NA TRBJ2-7 TRBD2 TRBV20-1 CSASPAGGGYYEQYF TGCAGTGCGAGTCCCGCGGGAGGTGGGTACTACGAGCAGTACTTC
once TRBJ1-1 NA TRBV3-1/TRBV3-2 CASSQGRGVTEAFF TGTGCCAGCAGCCAGGGCAGGGGAGTGACTGAAGCTTTCTTT
NA TRBJ2-1 TRBD2 TRBV5-4 CASSPPTSGGAYNEQFF TGTGCCAGCAGCCCTCCGACTAGCGGGGGGGCATACAATGAGCAGTTCTTC
NA TRBJ2-2 TRBD2 TRBV5-1 CASSSGLAGLEDRAGELFF TGCGCCAGCAGCTCGGGACTAGCGGGGTTAGAGGACCGGGCCGGGGAGCTGTTTTTT
NA TRBJ2-3 TRBD2 TRBV28 CASSQGLAGSTDTQYF TGTGCCAGCAGTCAGGGACTAGCGGGTAGCACAGATACGCAGTATTTT
NA TRBJ1-1 TRBD1 TRBV9 CASSVGGGYENTEAFF TGTGCCAGCAGCGTAGGAGGGGGCTACGAGAACACTGAAGCTTTCTTT
NA TRBJ2-7 NA TRBV12-3/TRBV12-4 CASSSAEEQYF TGTGCCAGCTCCTCCGCGGAGGAGCAGTACTTC
once TRBJ2-1 TRBD2 TRBV27 CASSFRTGGHSNEQFF TGTGCCAGCAGTTTTCGGACGGGAGGCCACTCCAATGAGCAGTTCTTC
NA TRBJ1-4 TRBD1 TRBV3-1/TRBV3-2 CASSARQGAGREKLFF TGTGCCAGCAGCGCGCGACAGGGGGCAGGGAGAGAAAAACTGTTTTTT
few TRBJ1-1 TRBD1 TRBV6-4 CASRGTGFFDTEAFF TGTGCCAGCAGGGGGACAGGGTTCTTTGACACTGAAGCTTTCTTT
NA TRBJ2-5 TRBD1 TRBV3-1/TRBV3-2 CASSQAGTGKETQYF TGTGCCAGCAGCCAAGCTGGGACAGGGAAAGAGACCCAGTACTTC
NA TRBJ2-3 TRBD1 TRBV19 CASSATPGQRSDTQYF TGTGCCAGTAGTGCTACTCCGGGACAGAGATCAGATACGCAGTATTTT
NA TRBJ2-4 TRBD1 TRBV12-3/TRBV12-4 CASSRQGNIQYF TGTGCCAGCAGTCGACAGGGAAACATTCAGTACTTC
NA TRBJ2-7 TRBD1 TRBV19 CASSTRQGRNYLSEQYF TGTGCCAGTAGTACCCGACAGGGTCGAAACTACCTCTCCGAGCAGTACTTC
NA TRBJ2-7 NA TRBV1 CTSSQDSPTSGTYEQYF TGCACCAGCAGCCAAGATTCCCCTACTAGCGGGACTTACGAGCAGTACTTC
once TRBJ1-1 NA TRBV10-2 CASRPGVNTEAFF TGCGCCAGCCGCCCGGGAGTGAACACTGAAGCTTTCTTT
once TRBJ1-2 TRBD1 TRBV30 CAWRSDRVYGYTF TGTGCCTGGAGATCCGACAGGGTCTATGGCTACACCTTC
once TRBJ2-7 NA TRBV5-5 CASSSGSAQEYF TGTGCCAGCAGCTCCGGGTCAGCCCAAGAGTACTTC
once TRBJ1-2 NA TRBV5-1 CASSLGSSSGYTF TGCGCCAGCAGCTTAGGGAGTTCTTCTGGCTACACCTTC
NA TRBJ2-7 TRBD2 TRBV4-1 CASRSTSASYEQYF TGCGCCAGCAGATCGACTAGCGCCTCCTACGAGCAGTACTTC
NA TRBJ2-1 TRBD2 TRBV10-3 CAISEQREVQFF TGTGCCATCAGTGAACAGCGGGAAGTTCAGTTCTTC